This entry features one T cell receptor (beta chain) sequence. Antigen unknown. This entry is derived from a study of identical twins. Study-wide findings and caveats: Zero-insertion analyses could be partly confounded by invariant MAIT and iNKT cells. Carriage of fewer insertions was seen in abundant cord blood beta clonotypes, whereas memory repertoires showed none.

With 6 bases clipped from V and 6 bases from J, the junction kept 7 bases outside the gene matches. CDR1 and CDR2 from the germline V gene are MNHNS and SASEGT. The CDR3 extends over 14 amino acids. TCRdb re-called the 5' RACE reads through MiXCR, storing one row per CDR3 protein. The sample includes 750,000 to 950,000 distinct CDR3 sequences, about 12% seen only once; the top ten take around 1.5%. Every donor was a healthy Caucasian. Another study also made use of these data, one on yellow fever vaccine responses in identical twins.

This clonotype originated in a woman aged 18 to 35 in good health. The sequenced sample consisted of PBMCs. J is TRBJ1-1 and V is TRBV6-1; TRBD1 aligns across 10 bases. The CDR3 DNA reads TGTGCCAGCAGGACAGGGGGCGCGTCCCCTGAAGCTTTCTTT. Encoded protein: CASRTGGASPEAFF.